This entry is about one T cell receptor (beta chain). The CDR3 contains 14 residues. The V end lost 2 bases, the J end lost 5 bases, and 10 bases lay between the germline ends. The germline V gene has CDR1 MNHEY and CDR2 SMNVEV (reference sequence). These data originate in a study of shared clonotypes between healthy human individuals. Naive CD8 cells were CD45RO-negative, positively selected for CCR7, excluding terminally differentiated effector memory CD45RA+ cells. Replicate PCRs run on sorted subsets employed approximately 0.2 ug DNA, approximately 30,000 T cell genomes. Method: immunoSEQ multiplex PCR; TCRdb's copy keeps in-frame clones and lacks some. The sample has about 2.1 million clones, 80% to 95% seen once.

The clonotype was recovered from a man in his late teens or twenties in good health. Some clones in this sample may be carry-over from other donors' samples. J is TRBJ1-5 and V is TRBV27; a weak D match, TRBD1 (5 bases). The sequenced sample consisted of naive CD8+ T cells from PBMCs. The DNA for the CDR3 is TGTGCCAGCAGTTTAGCGGGACTTTATCAGCCCCAGCATTTT. Translating gives CASSLAGLYQPQHF.